This entry is about one T cell receptor (beta chain). Assay runs were performed at deep level. Unsorted PBMC DNA went through sequencing on ten immunoSEQ deep assay plates. Source study methods: Without quality scores, immunoSEQ junctional reads could not be filtered like full-length reads. Only in-frame clones appear in the TCRdb table, and some are missing; sequencing was by immunoSEQ multiplex PCR. V and J calls and clone size are as listed in that table; D and trimming were resolved from the DNA. This sample carries fewer than 600,000 clones, 70% to 80% of them seen once, and the ten largest clones take about 13%. Per germline, CDR1 MRHNA and CDR2 SNTAGT. CDR3 length: 18 residues. Trimming cost V 3 bases and J 0 bases, with 18 bases left between them. Every contributor of samples was a Caucasian grown-up residing in Nashville, Tennessee. This specimen comes from a study of shared clonotypes between healthy human individuals.

V and J are TRBV6-4 and TRBJ2-4, with D perhaps matching TRBD2 (6 bases). Material: PBMCs. The source of this sequence is a woman aged 40 to 49 in good health. Some clones in this sample may be carry-over from other donors' samples. The CDR3 nucleotides read TGTGCCAGCAGTGATCGGGACTGGAGTGGGATAGCCAAAAACATTCAGTACTTC. Translation gives CASSDRDWSGIAKNIQYF.